This TCR beta chain was identified during a study of blood T cell repertoires in COVID-19. This clone was picked up many times. How the authors handled the data: Reference gene primer amplification gave nucleated cell count estimates. TCRdb keeps only in-frame clones here, not all; method: immunoSEQ multiplex PCR. The V and J calls and clone size were taken over from that table, and D and trimming were inferred from the DNA. The profile shows 200,000 or so clones, approximately 80% of them singletons. CDR1 is MGHDK, CDR2 SYGVNS, per germline. Trimming removed 4 bases at V and 1 base at J, with 10 bases between. The CDR3 contains 14 residues.

This sequence originates from a woman aged 40 to 49 with acute COVID-19. Sequences were obtained from PBMCs or T cells enriched from blood (not recorded which). J is TRBJ1-1 and V is TRBV25-1, with D possibly being TRBD1 (6 bases). As DNA, the CDR3 is TGTGCCAGCAGTGCACTACAGGGGAACACTGAAGCTTTCTTT. This gives the protein CASSALQGNTEAFF.